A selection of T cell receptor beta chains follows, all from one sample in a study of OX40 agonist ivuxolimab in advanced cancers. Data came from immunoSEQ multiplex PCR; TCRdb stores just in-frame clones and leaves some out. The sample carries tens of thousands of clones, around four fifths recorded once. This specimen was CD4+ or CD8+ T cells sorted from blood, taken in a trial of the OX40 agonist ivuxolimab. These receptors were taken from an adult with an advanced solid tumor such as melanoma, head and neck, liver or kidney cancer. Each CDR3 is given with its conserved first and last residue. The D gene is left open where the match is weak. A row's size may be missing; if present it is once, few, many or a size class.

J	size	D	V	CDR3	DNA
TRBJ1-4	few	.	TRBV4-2	CASSQDRTTNEKLFF	TGTGCCAGCAGCCAAGATCGGACAACTAATGAAAAACTGTTTTTT
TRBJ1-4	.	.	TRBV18	CASSPPGTDEKLFF	TGTGCCAGCTCACCACCGGGGACCGATGAAAAACTGTTTTTT
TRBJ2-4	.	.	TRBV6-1	CASNWTGKNIQYF	TGTGCCAGCAACTGGACGGGGAAAAACATTCAGTACTTC
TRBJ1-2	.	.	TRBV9	CASSVAQGDGYTF	TGTGCCAGCAGCGTAGCACAGGGAGATGGCTACACCTTC
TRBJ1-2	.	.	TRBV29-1	CSVPGSLDRGANYGYTF	TGCAGCGTTCCCGGCTCCCTGGACCGGGGCGCTAACTATGGCTACACCTTC
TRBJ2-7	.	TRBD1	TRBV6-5	CASSWTGGNYEQYF	TGTGCCAGCAGTTGGACAGGGGGGAATTACGAGCAGTACTTC
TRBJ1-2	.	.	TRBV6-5	CASSYGQHYGYTF	TGTGCCAGCAGTTACGGACAGCACTATGGCTACACCTTC
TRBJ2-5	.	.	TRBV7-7	CASSSRWGDQETQYF	TGTGCTAGCAGCTCACGCTGGGGGGACCAAGAGACCCAGTACTTC
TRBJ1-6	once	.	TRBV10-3	CAISESISGIDWSPLHF	TGTGCCATCAGTGAGTCGATATCGGGGATCGATTGGTCACCCCTCCACTTT
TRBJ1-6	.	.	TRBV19	CASRGGSSYNSPLHF	TGTGCCAGTAGAGGGGGGAGCTCCTATAATTCACCCCTCCACTTT
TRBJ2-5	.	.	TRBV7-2	CASSMTKETQYF	TGTGCCAGCAGCATGACTAAAGAGACCCAGTACTTC
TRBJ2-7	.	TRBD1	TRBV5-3	CARSSVRQGPFYEQYF	TGTGCCAGAAGTTCAGTCAGACAGGGCCCCTTTTACGAGCAGTACTTC
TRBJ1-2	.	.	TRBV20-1	CSIQGNGGYTF	TGCAGTATCCAGGGGAACGGGGGCTACACCTTC
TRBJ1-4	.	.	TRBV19	CASGRGPGDEKLFF	TGTGCCAGTGGACGGGGACCGGGAGATGAAAAACTGTTTTTT
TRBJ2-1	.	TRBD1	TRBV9	CASSGQGAYNEQFF	TGTGCCAGCAGCGGACAGGGAGCCTACAATGAGCAGTTCTTC
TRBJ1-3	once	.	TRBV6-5	CASSYSAGPSGNTIYF	TGTGCCAGCAGTTACTCCGCAGGGCCCTCTGGAAACACCATATATTTT
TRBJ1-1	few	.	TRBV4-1	CASSQPPGTVNMNTEAFF	TGCGCCAGCAGCCAACCTCCCGGCACAGTAAACATGAACACTGAAGCTTTCTTT
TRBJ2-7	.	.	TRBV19	CASSIGGGREQYF	TGTGCCAGTAGTATAGGAGGGGGACGTGAGCAGTACTTC
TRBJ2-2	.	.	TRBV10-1	CASSAYDRSTGELFF	TGCGCCAGCAGTGCTTATGACAGGTCCACCGGGGAGCTGTTTTTT
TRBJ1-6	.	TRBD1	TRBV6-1	CASSHRTGADSPLHF	TGTGCCAGCAGTCATCGGACAGGGGCGGATTCACCCCTCCACTTT
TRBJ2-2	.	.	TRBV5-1	CASSLGEPTGELFF	TGCGCCAGCAGCTTGGGGGAACCCACCGGGGAGCTGTTTTTT
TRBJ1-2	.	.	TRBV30	CAWGRIGPVNYGYTF	TGTGCCTGGGGAAGGATCGGGCCCGTTAACTATGGCTACACCTTC
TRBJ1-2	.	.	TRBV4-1	CASSQSWTEGGYGYTF	TGCGCCAGCAGCCAAAGCTGGACGGAGGGCGGCTATGGCTACACCTTC
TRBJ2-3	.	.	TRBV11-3	CASSGRGSTDTQYF	TGTGCCAGCAGCGGGCGGGGCAGCACAGATACGCAGTATTTT
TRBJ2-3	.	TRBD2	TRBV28	CASNIPGLVTDTQYF	TGTGCCAGCAATATTCCGGGACTAGTCACAGATACGCAGTATTTT
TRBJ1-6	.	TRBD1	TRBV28	CASSLLGQGSSPLHF	TGTGCCAGCAGTTTACTGGGACAGGGGAGTTCACCCCTCCACTTT
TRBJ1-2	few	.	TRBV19	CASSPGTANYGYTF	TGTGCCAGTTCCCCCGGTACAGCTAACTATGGCTACACCTTC
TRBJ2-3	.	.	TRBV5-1	CASSLARDGHPDTQYF	TGCGCCAGCAGCTTGGCCCGGGACGGACACCCAGATACGCAGTATTTT
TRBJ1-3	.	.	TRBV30	CAWTLRSSGNTIYF	TGTGCCTGGACGCTCAGGTCCTCTGGAAACACCATATATTTT
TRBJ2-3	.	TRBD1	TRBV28	CASSSWTGGGTDTQYF	TGTGCCAGCAGTTCCTGGACAGGGGGGGGCACAGATACGCAGTATTTT
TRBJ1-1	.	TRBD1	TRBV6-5	CASSSRTGGTEAFF	TGTGCCAGCAGTTCCCGGACAGGGGGCACTGAAGCTTTCTTT
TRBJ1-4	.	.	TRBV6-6	CASSYSGMTNEKLFF	TGTGCCAGCAGTTACTCGGGGATGACTAATGAAAAACTGTTTTTT
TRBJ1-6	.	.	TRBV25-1	CASSGGSGVEDSPLHF	TGTGCCAGCAGTGGGGGATCAGGGGTGGAGGATTCACCCCTCCACTTT
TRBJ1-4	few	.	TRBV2	CASSERSPPEKLFF	TGTGCCAGCAGTGAACGTAGTCCCCCCGAAAAACTGTTTTTT
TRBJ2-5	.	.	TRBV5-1	CASSLAGVETQYF	TGCGCCAGCAGCTTGGCGGGGGTGGAGACCCAGTACTTC
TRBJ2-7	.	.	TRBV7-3	CASSLSPGLRHEQYF	TGTGCCAGCAGCTTATCCCCGGGTCTACGGCACGAGCAGTACTTC
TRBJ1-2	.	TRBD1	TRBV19	CASSMGQGYGYTF	TGTGCCAGTAGTATGGGACAGGGGTATGGCTACACCTTC
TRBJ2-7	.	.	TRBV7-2	CASSPSGGSSYEQYF	TGTGCCAGCAGCCCCTCAGGGGGGTCCTCCTACGAGCAGTACTTC
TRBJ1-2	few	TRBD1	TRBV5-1	CASSSTDRAYGYTF	TGCGCCAGCAGCTCCACGGACAGGGCCTATGGCTACACCTTC
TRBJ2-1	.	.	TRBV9	CASSADYYNEQFF	TGTGCCAGCAGCGCGGACTACTACAATGAGCAGTTCTTC
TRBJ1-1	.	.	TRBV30	CAWRGMAHTEAFF	TGTGCCTGGAGGGGGATGGCGCACACTGAAGCTTTCTTT
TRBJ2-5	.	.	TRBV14	CASSQGRQGLETQYF	TGTGCCAGCAGCCAAGGCCGCCAGGGCTTGGAGACCCAGTACTTC
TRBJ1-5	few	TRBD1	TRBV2	CASSVTRQGSNQPQHF	TGTGCCAGCAGTGTGACCCGACAGGGGAGCAATCAGCCCCAGCATTTT
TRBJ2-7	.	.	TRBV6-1	CASRPSRGRTYEQYF	TGTGCCAGCAGACCAAGTCGGGGGCGAACCTACGAGCAGTACTTC
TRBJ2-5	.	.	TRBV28	CASSLPGRGTQYF	TGTGCCAGCAGTTTACCAGGTCGGGGGACCCAGTACTTC
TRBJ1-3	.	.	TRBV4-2	CASSQTGTGNTIYF	TGTGCCAGCAGCCAAACAGGGACTGGAAACACCATATATTTT
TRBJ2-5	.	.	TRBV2	CASSGQLQETQYF	TGTGCCAGCAGTGGACAGCTCCAAGAGACCCAGTACTTC
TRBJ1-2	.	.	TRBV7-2	CASSTGYGYTF	TGTGCCAGCAGCACGGGCTATGGCTACACCTTC
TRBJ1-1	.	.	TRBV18	CASSRPGGGTEAFF	TGTGCCAGCTCCCGACCGGGGGGAGGGACTGAAGCTTTCTTT
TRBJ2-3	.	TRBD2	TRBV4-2	CASSQEMAGGTDTQYF	TGTGCCAGCAGCCAAGAAATGGCGGGGGGCACAGATACGCAGTATTTT
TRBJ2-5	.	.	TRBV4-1	CASSQGGAWQETQYF	TGCGCCAGCAGCCAAGGGGGCGCTTGGCAAGAGACCCAGTACTTC
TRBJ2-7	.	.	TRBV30	CALSGGSYEQYF	TGTGCGTTAAGTGGGGGGTCCTACGAGCAGTACTTC